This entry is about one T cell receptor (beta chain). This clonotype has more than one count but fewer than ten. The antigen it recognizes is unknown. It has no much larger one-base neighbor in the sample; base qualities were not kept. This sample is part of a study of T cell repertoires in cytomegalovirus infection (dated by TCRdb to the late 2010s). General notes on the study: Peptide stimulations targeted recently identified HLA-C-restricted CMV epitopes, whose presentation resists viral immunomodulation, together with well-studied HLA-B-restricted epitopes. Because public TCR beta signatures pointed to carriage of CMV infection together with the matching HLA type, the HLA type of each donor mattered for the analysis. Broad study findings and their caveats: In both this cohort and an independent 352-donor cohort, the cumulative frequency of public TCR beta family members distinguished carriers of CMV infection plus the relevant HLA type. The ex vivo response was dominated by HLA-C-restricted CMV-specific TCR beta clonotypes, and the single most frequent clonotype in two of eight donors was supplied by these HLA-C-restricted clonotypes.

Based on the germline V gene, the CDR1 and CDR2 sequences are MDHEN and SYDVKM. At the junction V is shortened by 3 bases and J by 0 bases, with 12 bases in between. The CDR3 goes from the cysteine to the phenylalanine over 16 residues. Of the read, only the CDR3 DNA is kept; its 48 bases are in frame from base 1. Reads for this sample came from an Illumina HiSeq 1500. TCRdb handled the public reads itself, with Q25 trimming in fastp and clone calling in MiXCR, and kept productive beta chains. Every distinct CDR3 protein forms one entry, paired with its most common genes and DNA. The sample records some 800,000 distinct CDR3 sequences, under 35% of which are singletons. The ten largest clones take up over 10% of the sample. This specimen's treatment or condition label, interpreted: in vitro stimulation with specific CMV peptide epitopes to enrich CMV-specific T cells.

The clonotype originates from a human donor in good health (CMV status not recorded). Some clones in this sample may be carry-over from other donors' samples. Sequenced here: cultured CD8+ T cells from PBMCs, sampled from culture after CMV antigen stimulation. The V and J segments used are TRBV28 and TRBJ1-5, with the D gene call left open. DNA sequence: TGTGCCAGCAGTTTTGGGATAAGACATAGCAATCAGCCCCAGCATTTT. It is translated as CASSFGIRHSNQPQHF.